Presented here are 32 T cell receptor beta chains from one specimen sequenced in a study of regulatory dendritic cells for organ transplantation. Here immunoSEQ multiplex PCR was the method, and the copy in TCRdb shows in-frame clones only, minus some. This sample has 12,000 or so clones, with about nine tenths found just once. No antigens are known for them. CFSE-labeled sorted T cells met regulatory or mature dendritic cells for 5 days. The sample comprised naive CD8+ T cells from blood cultured with dendritic cells. The sample's subset: CD45RA+ naive T cells. The source of these receptors is a human donor in good health.

Here the CDR3 reads CASSSAGVREQYF. The CDR3, as DNA: TGTGCCAGCAGCTCAGCGGGAGTGAGGGAGCAGTACTTC. This chain joins TRBV7-2 and TRBJ2-7, with 8 nucleotides matching TRBD2. CDR1 is SGHTA and CDR2 is FQGNSA in the germline V gene. After removal of 4 bases from V and 7 bases from J, the junction contained 6 bases not matched to a gene. The CDR3 consists of 13 residues. Drawing the rest from reference TRBV7-2 and TRBJ2-7, the complete variable domain is GAGVSQSPSNKVTEKGKDVELRCDPISGHTALYWYRQSLGQGLEFLIYFQGNSAPDKSGLPSDRFSAERTGGSVSTLTIQRTQQEDSAVYLCASSSAGVREQYFGPGTRLTVT.

The rearrangement joins TRBV30 to TRBJ1-1; D is unresolved. The CDR3 is 12 residues long. From germline, CDR1 is GTSNPN and CDR2 SVGIG (reference sequence). V dropped 4 bases and J dropped 2 bases, with 8 bases sitting between them. The CDR3 protein is CAWTWGNTEAFF. CDR3 in DNA: TGTGCCTGGACATGGGGTAACACTGAAGCTTTCTTT.

This clone was recorded a few times. The J gene is TRBJ2-7, the V gene TRBV11-2; 9 bases agree with TRBD2. Germline V CDR1 and CDR2: SGHAT, FQNNGV. The CDR3 sequence is 15 residues long. Trimming took 5 bases from V and 7 from J; bases not matched to a gene: 12. CDR3 region: CASSPTEASGTEQYF. The CDR3 DNA reads as TGTGCCAGCAGCCCCACGGAGGCTAGCGGGACAGAGCAGTACTTC.

The gene calls are TRBV6-1 and TRBJ2-3; 10 positions agree with TRBD2. This CDR3 is built from 15 residues. CDR1 and CDR2 from the germline V gene are MNHNS and SASEGT. Trimming took 7 bases from V and 2 from J; bases not matched to a gene: 6. CDR3 in DNA: TGTGCCAGCACCACGCTAGCGGGGGTCACAGATACGCAGTATTTT. Translation gives CASTTLAGVTDTQYF.

The chain has TRBV2 and TRBJ2-7; 7 bases match TRBD1. This CDR3 comprises 14 residues. With 6 bases clipped from V and 3 bases from J, the junction kept 8 bases outside the gene matches. Germline V gene sequence: CDR1 SNHLY, CDR2 FYNNEI. The CDR3 region has the DNA TGTGCCAGCAGCGGGACAGTTTCCATCTACGAGCAGTACTTC. Translating it yields CASSGTVSIYEQYF.

This chain connects TRBV4-2 to TRBJ1-1; no reliable D call. The CDR3 is made up of 13 amino acids. Trimming shortened V by 5 bases and J by 3 bases, and 10 bases separated the two germline ends. In germline, CDR1 is LGHNA, CDR2 YNFKEQ. The CDR3 protein is CASSYGEDTEAFF. In nucleotides, the CDR3 is TGTGCCAGCAGCTACGGCGAGGACACTGAAGCTTTCTTT.

The chain carries TRBV11-1 and TRBJ1-1; D gene unclear. V lost 2 bases, J lost 4 bases, and 11 bases lay in between. Germline CDR1 reads SGHAT; CDR2 reads FQDESV (reference sequence). The CDR3 runs to 14 residues. This chain's CDR3 is CASSLPGSGTEAFF. The CDR3 nucleotides are TGTGCCAGCAGCTTACCGGGCTCAGGCACTGAAGCTTTCTTT.

This CDR3 is CASSLELGARSEAFF. Here the CDR3 DNA reads TGTGCCAGCAGCTTAGAACTTGGGGCTAGGTCTGAAGCTTTCTTT. This sequence joins TRBV7-6 and TRBJ1-1, with a weak D call TRBD1 (5 bases). Trimming cost V 1 base and J 6 bases, with 15 bases left between them. Germline assignment: CDR1 SGHVS and CDR2 FNYEAQ. This CDR3 has 15 residues.

The gene calls are TRBV10-3 and TRBJ1-1; D perhaps matches TRBD1 (5 bases). Trimming took off 0 bases at V and 8 bases at J, with 10 bases between the two ends. CDR3 length: 13 residues. CDR1 is ENHRY and CDR2 is SYGVKD in the germline V gene. The CDR3 nucleotides read TGTGCCATCAGTGAGTCGGGGGGTGAAGAAGCTTTCTTT. It specifies CAISESGGEEAFF.

The chain joins TRBV5-6 to TRBJ2-7; no reliable D call. The CDR3 runs to 14 residues. Germline assignment: CDR1 SGHDT and CDR2 YYEEEE. Trimming removed 0 bases at V and 6 bases at J, with 13 bases between. For the CDR3, the DNA is TGTGCCAGCAGCTTGGCCCATCCCGGCACCGAGCAGTACTTC. Encoded protein: CASSLAHPGTEQYF.

The chain carries TRBV5-5 and TRBJ2-1; 9 nucleotides align to TRBD2. Trimming removed 0 bases from V and 4 bases from J; junction bases left unmatched: 2. Germline V gene data show CDR1 as SGHKS and CDR2 as YYEKEE (reference sequence). This CDR3 has 15 amino acids. DNA of the CDR3: TGTGCCAGCAGCTTGGAAGCGGGGGGTTACAATGAGCAGTTCTTC. This gives the protein CASSLEAGGYNEQFF. Complete variable domain (other parts from reference TRBV5-5 and TRBJ2-1): DAGVTQSPTHLIKTRGQQVTLRCSPISGHKSVSWYQQVLGQGPQFIFQYYEKEERGRGNFPDRFSARQFPNYSSELNVNALLLGDSALYLCASSLEAGGYNEQFFGPGTRLTVL.

The rearrangement links TRBV4-1 to TRBJ2-2, with 7 bases matching TRBD1. Germline assignment: CDR1 MGHRA and CDR2 YSYEKL. This CDR3 comprises 17 residues. Unmatched junction bases numbered 12, after V lost 4 bases and J lost 4 bases. The CDR3 loop reads CASSPPPRQGPTGELFF. The CDR3 coding sequence is TGCGCCAGCAGCCCCCCCCCGAGACAGGGTCCCACCGGGGAGCTGTTTTTT.

The count of this clone is one. The gene calls are TRBV27 and TRBJ1-1; a possible D gene is TRBD1 (5 bases). Germline V gene data show CDR1 as MNHEY and CDR2 as SMNVEV (reference sequence). The CDR3 is 14 residues long. V shed 6 bases and J shed 0 bases, with 11 bases lying between them. This CDR3 reads CASREGLLNTEAFF. The CDR3 nucleotides are TGTGCCAGCAGGGAGGGACTGCTGAACACTGAAGCTTTCTTT.

The chain carries TRBV13 and TRBJ2-7, with TRBD1 identical over 7 bases. CDR1 PRHDT and CDR2 FYEKMQ come from the germline V gene (reference sequence). With V trimmed by 2 bases and J by 2 bases, 3 bases remained unmatched. The CDR3 loop spans 14 amino acids. The DNA for the CDR3 is TGTGCCAGCAGCTTAAGGGACAGCCCCTACGAGCAGTACTTC. Amino acids: CASSLRDSPYEQYF.

The chain joins TRBV11-1 to TRBJ1-1; 10 bases align to TRBD1. V trimming: 5 bases; J trimming: 3 bases; junction bases outside the gene matches: 12. In germline, CDR1 is SGHAT, CDR2 FQDESV (reference sequence). This CDR3 comprises 17 residues. The CDR3 coding sequence is TGTGCCAGCAGCCGAGGACAGGGGGTAGAGGGGCACACTGAAGCTTTCTTT. Protein: CASSRGQGVEGHTEAFF.

The rearrangement links TRBV29-1 to TRBJ1-2, with D perhaps TRBD1 (6 bases). Germline V gives CDR1 SQVTM, CDR2 ANQGSEA. The V and J ends lost 0 bases and 1 base respectively, with 24 bases between them. CDR3 length: 19 residues. CDR3 sequence: CSVEDRFRTEIPVNYGYTF. Written as DNA, the CDR3 is TGCAGCGTTGAAGATCGCTTTCGGACAGAGATACCTGTTAACTATGGCTACACCTTC.

DNA of the CDR3: TGCAGCGTTGGACTCACCTCCCGGGGACGGGTTGAAGCTTTCTTT. Translating gives CSVGLTSRGRVEAFF. This chain uses TRBV29-1 with TRBJ1-1, with a tentative D call TRBD1 (5 bases). The V gene's germline CDR1 is SQVTM and CDR2 ANQGSEA. Trimming stripped 4 bases from V and 7 bases from J, with 22 bases between. The CDR3 is made up of 15 amino acids.

The rearrangement joins TRBV7-9 to TRBJ1-3; D not resolved. Between the trimmed V and J ends, which lost 3 bases and 7 bases, there was a span of 13 bases. Germline V gives CDR1 SEHNR, CDR2 FQNEAQ (reference sequence). The CDR3 consists of 14 residues. CDR3: CASSFYPGGNTIYF. CDR3 in DNA: TGTGCCAGCAGCTTTTATCCTGGCGGGAACACCATATATTTT.

The chain combines TRBV5-5 with TRBJ1-5; possible D gene TRBD1, 5 bases. Germline V gives CDR1 SGHKS, CDR2 YYEKEE (reference sequence). Trimming removed 4 bases from V and 7 bases from J, with 18 bases in between. CDR3 length: 15 amino acids. Here the CDR3 DNA reads TGTGCCAGCAGCCCCCGGGGGGGTGAGGGCCAGCCCCAGCATTTT. This encodes CASSPRGGEGQPQHF.

The chain uses TRBV4-3 and TRBJ1-2; 9 bases are shared with TRBD1. CDR1 and CDR2 (germline): LGHNA, YSLEER. This CDR3 region has 17 residues. V lost 0 bases and J lost 5; bases outside the gene matches: 10. CDR3 sequence reads: CASSQDNTIGQGYGYTF. The CDR3 region has the DNA TGCGCCAGCAGCCAAGATAATACGATAGGACAGGGGTATGGCTACACCTTC.

The rearrangement uses TRBV9 and TRBJ2-3; D is undetermined. Between the trimmed V and J ends, which lost 7 bases and 2 bases, there was a span of 11 bases. CDR3 length equals 13 residues. The germline V gene encodes CDR1 SGDLS and CDR2 YYNGEE. The CDR3 DNA follows: TGTGCCAGCGCCAGAGTCACCACAGATACGCAGTATTTT. As protein: CASARVTTDTQYF.

Regarding this clone: An end of the junction does not agree with germline; a read error may underlie this. The gene calls are TRBV7-7 and TRBJ1-2, with D hard to call. The CDR3 spans 15 residues. Looked up from germline, CDR1 is SSHAT and CDR2 is FNYEAQ (reference sequence). DNA for the CDR3: TGTGCTAGCAGCTTCTGCCCCTTCTTCCTCTATGGCTACACCTTC. This codes for CASSFCPFFLYGYTF.

The DNA for the CDR3 is TGTGCCAGCAGCTTAGTATCAGGGGGAGACACTGAAGCTTTCTTT. It is translated as CASSLVSGGDTEAFF. V and J are TRBV7-9 and TRBJ1-1; 7 bases align to TRBD1. Per germline, CDR1 SEHNR and CDR2 FQNEAQ (reference sequence). The CDR3 has 15 residues. With 1 base clipped from V and 3 bases from J, the junction kept 5 bases outside the gene matches. The entire variable domain, with the rest obtained from reference TRBV7-9 and TRBJ1-1, is as follows: DTGVSQNPRHKITKRGQNVTFRCDPISEHNRLYWYRQTLGQGPEFLTYFQNEAQLEKSRLLSDRFSAERPKGSFSTLEIQRTEQGDSAMYLCASSLVSGGDTEAFFGQGTRLTVV.

The rearrangement links TRBV7-4 to TRBJ1-2, with D possibly being TRBD1 (5 bases). Germline CDR1 SGHVT, CDR2 SQSDAQ. V lost 6 bases to trimming and J lost 4 bases, with 15 bases between them. This CDR3 region has 14 residues. The CDR3 DNA reads TGTGCCAGCAGGACCAGGGTGGTGAGCTATGGCTACACCTTC. Protein: CASRTRVVSYGYTF. The whole variable domain, remainder taken from reference TRBV7-4 and TRBJ1-2, is GAGVSQSPRYKVAKRGRDVALRCDSISGHVTLYWYRQTLGQGSEVLTYSQSDAQRDKSGRPSGRFSAERPERSVSTLKIQRTEQGDSAVYLCASRTRVVSYGYTFGSGTRLTVV.

The J gene is TRBJ1-6, the V gene TRBV27; D perhaps matches TRBD1 (6 bases). Germline-derived CDR1 and CDR2 are MNHEY and SMNVEV (reference sequence). V was clipped by 1 base and J by 10 bases, with 14 bases between them. The CDR3 totals 15 residues. CDR3 nucleotide sequence: TGTGCCAGCAGTTTATTCCCGGACAGTTACTCACCCCTCCACTTT. This sequence encodes CASSLFPDSYSPLHF.

V gene TRBV19 combines with J gene TRBJ1-6; no clear D gene. V lost 0 bases, J lost 11 bases, and 8 bases lay in between. CDR1 and CDR2 from the germline V gene are LNHDA and SQIVND (reference sequence). The CDR3 has 13 amino acids. CDR3 sequence (DNA): TGTGCCAGTAGTATAGACTTGTTTCCACCCCTCCACTTT. Encoded protein: CASSIDLFPPLHF.

The rearrangement uses TRBV11-2 and TRBJ2-5, with D possibly matching TRBD2 (7 bases). This CDR3 is 14 amino acids long. From germline, CDR1 is SGHAT and CDR2 FQNNGV. Trimming took 1 base from V and 5 from J, leaving 11 bases between them. CDR3 residues: CASSLAGGLETQYF. CDR3 bases: TGTGCCAGCAGCTTAGCGGGGGGCCTGGAGACCCAGTACTTC.

In regard to this clone: The sample carries other DNA sequences with the same CDR3. The rearrangement joins TRBV7-8 to TRBJ2-7, with a possible D match to TRBD2 (7 bases). Germline CDR1 reads SGHVS; CDR2 reads FQNEAQ. V lost 5 bases to trimming and J lost 0 bases, with 17 bases between them. This CDR3 has 16 residues. CDR3: CASSVTPGEGSYEQYF. Written as DNA, the CDR3 is TGTGCCAGCAGCGTCACCCCAGGGGAGGGCTCCTACGAGCAGTACTTC. The full variable domain, with the rest looked up from reference TRBV7-8 and TRBJ2-7, is GAGVSQSPRYKVAKRGQDVALRCDPISGHVSLFWYQQALGQGPEFLTYFQNEAQLDKSGLPSDRFFAERPEGSVSTLKIQRTQQEDSAVYLCASSVTPGEGSYEQYFGPGTRLTVT.

The chain employs TRBV4-1 and TRBJ1-1; the D is unclear. Germline V gene sequence: CDR1 MGHRA, CDR2 YSYEKL. CDR3 length equals 14 residues. V lost 3 bases and J lost 0, with 8 bases in between. This CDR3 is CASSHHSMNTEAFF. Written as DNA, the CDR3 is TGCGCCAGCAGCCACCACAGTATGAACACTGAAGCTTTCTTT.

V and J are TRBV6-5 and TRBJ1-1; possibly TRBD1 for D (5 bases). Germline V lookup: CDR1 MNHEY, CDR2 SVGAGI. CDR3 length equals 13 residues. Trimming removed 7 bases from V and 8 bases from J, with 17 bases in between. The CDR3 DNA reads TGTGCCAGCAACTTCAGGGAATCGTCGGAAGCTTTCTTT. As protein: CASNFRESSEAFF.

This rearrangement joins TRBV9 to TRBJ1-3; D unresolved. Germline CDR1 reads SGDLS; CDR2 reads YYNGEE. The CDR3 runs 12 residues. Trimming stripped 3 bases from V and 9 bases from J, with 10 bases between. Written as DNA, the CDR3 is TGTGCCAGCAGCGGTGACCCCCGCACCATATATTTT. Its protein product is CASSGDPRTIYF.

With respect to this clone: This same CDR3 is encoded by further DNA sequences in the sample. The chain has TRBV29-1 and TRBJ1-2, with 9 bases that match TRBD1. CDR3 size: 18 residues. Germline values: CDR1 SQVTM, CDR2 ANQGSEA. Trimming at V came to 5 bases and at J to 4 bases, leaving 20 bases not matched to a gene. CDR3 coding DNA: TGCAGCGTTTTTGGGCTAAAAACAACAGGGGGCGCCGGCTATGGCTACACCTTC. Its translation: CSVFGLKTTGGAGYGYTF.